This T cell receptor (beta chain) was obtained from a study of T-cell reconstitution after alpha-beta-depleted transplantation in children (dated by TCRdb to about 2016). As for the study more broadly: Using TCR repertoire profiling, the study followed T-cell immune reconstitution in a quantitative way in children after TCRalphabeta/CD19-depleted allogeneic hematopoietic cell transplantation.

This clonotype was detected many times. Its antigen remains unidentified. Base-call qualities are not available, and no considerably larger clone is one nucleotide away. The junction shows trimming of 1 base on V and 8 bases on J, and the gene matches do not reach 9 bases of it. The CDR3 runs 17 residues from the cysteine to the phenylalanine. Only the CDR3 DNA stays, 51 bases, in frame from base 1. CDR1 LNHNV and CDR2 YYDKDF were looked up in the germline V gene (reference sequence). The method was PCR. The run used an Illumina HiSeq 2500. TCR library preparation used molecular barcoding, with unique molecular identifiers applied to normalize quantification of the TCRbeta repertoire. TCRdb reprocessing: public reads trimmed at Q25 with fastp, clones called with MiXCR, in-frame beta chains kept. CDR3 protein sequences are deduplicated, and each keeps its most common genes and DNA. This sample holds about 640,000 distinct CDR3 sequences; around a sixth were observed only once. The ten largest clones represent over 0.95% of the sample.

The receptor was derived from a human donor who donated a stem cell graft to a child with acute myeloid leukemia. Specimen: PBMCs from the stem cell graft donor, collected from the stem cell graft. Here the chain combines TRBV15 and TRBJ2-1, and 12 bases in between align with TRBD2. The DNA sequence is TGTGCCACCAGCAGAGTGACTAGCGGGGGTAGACGGGATGAGCAGTTCTTC. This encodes CATSRVTSGGRRDEQFF.